These 14 T cell receptor beta chains were all obtained from the same sample, sequenced in a study of blood T cell repertoires in COVID-19. TCRdb keeps only in-frame clones here, not all; method: immunoSEQ multiplex PCR. The sample lists around 300,000 clones, more than 80% occurring once. Source material: peripheral blood. Every receptor here comes from a woman aged 45-60 years with COVID-19, enrolled during active disease.

The chain couples TRBV24-1 to TRBJ2-1, with D possibly being TRBD1 (5 bases). The germline CDR1 and CDR2 sequences are KGHDR and SFDVKD. The CDR3 spans 15 residues. V shed 5 bases and J shed 5 bases, with 15 bases lying between them. The CDR3 protein is CATSVWGTRNNEQFF. CDR3 sequence (DNA): TGTGCCACCAGTGTCTGGGGCACACGGAACAATGAGCAGTTCTTC.

The chain carries TRBV9 and TRBJ2-2, with TRBD2 as a possible D gene (6 bases). Trimming left V 4 bases short and J 6 bases short, with 13 bases between. CDR3 length: 14 amino acids. Germline-derived CDR1 and CDR2 are SGDLS and YYNGEE. CDR3 region: CASSRTTRAGELFF. The DNA for the CDR3 is TGTGCCAGCAGCCGGACTACTCGGGCCGGGGAGCTGTTTTTT.

The CDR3 DNA follows: TGTGCCAGCAGCTTAGTTTCGTCGGGAGGGGGGAATGAGCAGTTCTTC. Translated, it gives CASSLVSSGGGNEQFF. V gene TRBV7-9 combines with J gene TRBJ2-1; 8 nucleotides line up with TRBD2. The V segment lost 1 base and the J segment 7 bases; nucleotides outside the gene matches: 9. Germline CDR1 and CDR2: SEHNR and FQNEAQ (reference sequence). The CDR3 length is 16 residues.

The chain is built from TRBV7-2 and TRBJ1-1, with TRBD1 matching 10 bases. The trim removed 1 base at V and 1 base at J, leaving 6 bases unmatched. Germline CDR1 SGHTA, CDR2 FQGNSA. The CDR3 contains 17 residues. The CDR3 nucleotides read TGTGCCAGCAGCTTAGGGTGGACAGGGGGAGCGAACACTGAAGCTTTCTTT. Protein product: CASSLGWTGGANTEAFF.

The sample holds one count of this clone. This sequence joins TRBV5-1 and TRBJ1-5; D perhaps matches TRBD1 (6 bases). Germline CDR1 SGHRS, CDR2 YFSETQ. This CDR3 is 15 amino acids long. Trimming cost V 3 bases and J 7 bases, with 17 bases left between them. The CDR3: CASSSEGGVHQPQHF. The CDR3 DNA reads as TGCGCCAGCAGCTCCGAGGGGGGGGTACACCAGCCCCAGCATTTT.

This rearrangement joins TRBV7-2 to TRBJ2-1; possible D gene TRBD2, 6 bases. The CDR3 spans 15 residues. Between the trimmed V and J ends, which lost 2 bases and 3 bases, there was a span of 11 bases. CDR1 and CDR2 (germline): SGHTA, FQGNSA. Here the CDR3 DNA reads TGTGCCAGCAGCTTAACCGGGGGAGGCTACAATGAGCAGTTCTTC. It specifies CASSLTGGGYNEQFF.

This chain connects TRBV6-5 to TRBJ1-2; 8 bases match TRBD1. The CDR3 runs to 15 residues. V shed 2 bases and J 4 bases; nucleotides not matched to a gene: 6. Germline V CDR1 and CDR2: MNHEY, SVGAGI. The CDR3 is CASSYRDRSLYGYTF. The CDR3 DNA follows: TGTGCCAGCAGTTACCGGGACAGGAGCCTCTATGGCTACACCTTC.

The chain combines TRBV6-2 or TRBV6-3 with TRBJ1-4, with 8 bases identical to TRBD1. V lost 6 bases and J lost 5; bases outside the gene matches: 26. This CDR3 contains 21 residues. Germline CDR1 MNHEY, CDR2 SVGEGT. The CDR3 DNA sequence: TGTGCCAGCAGCCCGATCAGACGGTACGGACAGGGTATGAACCGAAATGAAAAACTGTTTTTT. Translation gives CASSPIRRYGQGMNRNEKLFF.

This chain connects TRBV27 to TRBJ2-7, with 7 bases identical to TRBD1. Germline V gene lookup returns CDR1 MNHEY and CDR2 SMNVEV (reference sequence). The junction had 6 bases not matched to a gene; V was cut back by 5 bases and J by 2 bases. The CDR3 consists of 14 residues. The CDR3, as DNA: TGTGCCAGCAGTCTAGGGGGCGCGACCTACGAGCAGTACTTC. Protein product: CASSLGGATYEQYF.

J is TRBJ2-1 and V is TRBV11-3, with TRBD2 matching 9 bases. The CDR3 runs 16 residues. Trimming at V came to 5 bases and at J to 2 bases, leaving 7 bases not matched to a gene. Germline CDR1 SGHNT, CDR2 YENEEA. This CDR3 reads CASSIHLAGPYNEQFF. As DNA, the CDR3 is TGTGCCAGCAGCATCCACCTAGCGGGACCCTACAATGAGCAGTTCTTC.

V gene TRBV5-1 combines with J gene TRBJ2-1; TRBD1 aligns across 10 bases. Unmatched junction bases numbered 8, after V lost 4 bases and J lost 7 bases. This CDR3 spans 15 amino acids. Germline loops: CDR1 SGHRS, CDR2 YFSETQ. CDR3 DNA sequence: TGCGCCAGCAGCAAGACAGGGGGCCCCTCAAATGAGCAGTTCTTC. This sequence encodes CASSKTGGPSNEQFF. Full variable domain (outside the CDR3, taken from reference TRBV5-1 and TRBJ2-1): KAGVTQTPRYLIKTRGQQVTLSCSPISGHRSVSWYQQTPGQGLQFLFEYFSETQRNKGNFPGRFSGRQFSNSRSEMNVSTLELGDSALYLCASSKTGGPSNEQFFGPGTRLTVL.

The gene calls are TRBV5-1 and TRBJ2-5, with 13 bases fitting TRBD2. CDR1 and CDR2 (germline): SGHRS, YFSETQ. V trimming: 5 bases; J trimming: 5 bases; junction bases outside the gene matches: 3. The CDR3 is 14 amino acids. The CDR3 DNA is TGCGCCAGCAGTTCGACTAGCGGGAGGGAGACCCAGTACTTC. This translates into CASSSTSGRETQYF.

This sequence joins TRBV9 and TRBJ2-3; TRBD2 matches 11 bases. CDR1 is SGDLS and CDR2 is YYNGEE in the germline V gene. The CDR3 is 15 residues long. V dropped 6 bases and J dropped 4; count of bases not matched to a gene: 7. The chain's CDR3 is CASNLAGGPPDTQYF. The CDR3 DNA follows: TGTGCCAGCAACTTAGCGGGAGGGCCGCCAGATACGCAGTATTTT.

The chain employs TRBV5-1 and TRBJ2-1; TRBD1 agrees at 10 bases. Germline assignment: CDR1 SGHRS and CDR2 YFSETQ. This CDR3 is built from 16 residues. Trimming cost V 3 bases and J 8 bases; bases outside gene matches: 11. The CDR3 loop reads CASSWNPGQGIDEQFF. In DNA form, the CDR3 reads TGCGCCAGCAGCTGGAACCCGGGACAGGGGATCGATGAGCAGTTCTTC. The full variable domain, rest sourced from reference TRBV5-1 and TRBJ2-1, is KAGVTQTPRYLIKTRGQQVTLSCSPISGHRSVSWYQQTPGQGLQFLFEYFSETQRNKGNFPGRFSGRQFSNSRSEMNVSTLELGDSALYLCASSWNPGQGIDEQFFGPGTRLTVL.